One sample yielded the 15 T cell receptor beta chains listed below, sequenced in a study of T-cell reconstitution after alpha-beta-depleted transplantation in children. The authors prepared the TCRbeta library with unique molecular identifiers. TCRdb independently ran MiXCR on the PCR reads; one entry per CDR3 protein. The sample contains roughly 420,000 distinct CDR3 sequences, 15% to 20% of which appear only once. Sample: PBMCs, mostly from graft donor cells, taken 360 days after TCRalphabeta/CD19-depleted stem cell transplant. The origin of the receptors is a boy in the first two years of life who had a stem cell transplant for Wiskott-Aldrich syndrome, so the T cells may come from the graft donor.

Ten or more counts support this clonotype. The chain is built from TRBV29-1 and TRBJ1-1; D gene unclear. Germline-derived CDR1 and CDR2 are SQVTM and ANQGSEA. The V end was cut by 4 bases, the J end by 8 bases, with 20 bases between. The CDR3 extends over 14 amino acids. The chain's CDR3 is CSVAPRFTPTEAFF. DNA of the CDR3: TGCAGCGTTGCGCCTCGATTCACCCCAACCGAAGCTTTCTTT.

This chain joins TRBV5-5 and TRBJ2-5, with a weak D call TRBD1 (5 bases). Trimming cost V 7 bases and J 2 bases, with 12 bases left between them. CDR3 length: 13 amino acids. The germline gives CDR1 SGHKS, CDR2 YYEKEE (reference sequence). In nucleotides, the CDR3 is TGTGCCAGCCCACGGACAATTCAAGAGACCCAGTACTTC. As protein: CASPRTIQETQYF.

V gene TRBV7-9 combines with J gene TRBJ1-2; D remains unclear. The CDR3 is made up of 16 amino acids. The germline V gene encodes CDR1 SEHNR and CDR2 FQNEAQ (reference sequence). The V end lost 5 bases, the J end lost 4 bases, and 20 bases lay between the germline ends. As DNA, the CDR3 is TGTGCCAGCAGCCGTGGGCCCCGGTCTGAAGTCTATGGCTACACCTTC. It codes for CASSRGPRSEVYGYTF.

The V call is TRBV5-6, the J call TRBJ2-7; 7 positions agree with TRBD2. With V trimmed by 3 bases and J by 0 bases, 6 bases remained unmatched. The CDR3 covers 15 residues. In germline, CDR1 is SGHDT, CDR2 YYEEEE. The CDR3 DNA is TGTGCCAGCAGCTCGCCAGCGGGGAGCTCCTACGAGCAGTACTTC. Residues: CASSSPAGSSYEQYF.

This clonotype was found a few times. The rearrangement links TRBV11-1 to TRBJ1-6, with a possible D match to TRBD1 (6 bases). There are 18 residues in the CDR3. The germline V and J ends were trimmed by 1 base and 0 bases, with 13 bases remaining between them. Germline V gene lookup returns CDR1 SGHAT and CDR2 FQDESV (reference sequence). The CDR3 DNA reads TGTGCCAGCAGCTTAGAAGGGGGGGTCTACTCCTATAATTCACCCCTCCACTTT. Its translation is CASSLEGGVYSYNSPLHF.

A note on this clonotype: This may be a read error, as it is one base from a much larger clone. The chain employs TRBV5-1 and TRBJ2-7; D is uncertain. CDR1 and CDR2 (germline): SGHRS, YFSETQ. This CDR3 is 12 amino acids long. Trimming took off 0 bases at V and 5 bases at J, with 6 bases between the two ends. CDR3: CASSLEGDEQYF. DNA for the CDR3: TGCGCCAGCAGCTTGGAGGGCGACGAGCAGTACTTC.

This clonotype was recorded a few times. The chain carries TRBV11-2 and TRBJ2-7, with D possibly being TRBD2 (5 bases). The CDR3 runs 13 residues. Between the trimmed V and J ends, which lost 0 bases and 6 bases, there was a span of 9 bases. Per the germline V gene, CDR1 is SGHAT and CDR2 is FQNNGV. Here the CDR3 reads CASSLEVRGEQYF. In DNA, the CDR3 is TGTGCCAGCAGCTTAGAAGTTCGGGGCGAGCAGTACTTC.

This clonotype was seen more than once but under ten times. This sequence joins TRBV3-1 and TRBJ2-2; possible D gene TRBD1, 6 bases. Germline V gene lookup returns CDR1 LGHDT and CDR2 YNNKEL (reference sequence). The CDR3 extends over 16 amino acids. V was pared by 4 bases and J by 3 bases, with 15 bases between. For the CDR3, the DNA is TGTGCCAGCAGCCTTAGGGGGTTTATGGACACCGGGGAGCTGTTTTTT. Translating it yields CASSLRGFMDTGELFF.

With respect to this clonotype: As the CDR3 is not closed by the conserved phenylalanine or tryptophan, this likely results from a read error. The rearrangement uses TRBV2 and TRBJ1-6; 9 bases align to TRBD1. Looked up from germline, CDR1 is SNHLY and CDR2 is FYNNEI. This CDR3 spans 15 amino acids. V lost 6 bases, J lost 7 bases, and 7 bases stayed unmatched. CDR3: CASSDRGVQNSPLHL. As DNA, the CDR3 is TGTGCCAGCAGCGACAGGGGGGTGCAGAATTCACCCCTCCACCTT.

The chain carries TRBV5-1 and TRBJ2-5; TRBD1 might be the D (6 bases). Trimming stripped 0 bases from V and 7 bases from J, with 19 bases between. The CDR3 contains 16 residues. Looked up from germline, CDR1 is SGHRS and CDR2 is YFSETQ. DNA for the CDR3: TGCGCCAGCAGCTTGGCAAGGAGCCCACCGACAGGGACCCAGTACTTC. This gives the protein CASSLARSPPTGTQYF.

DNA of the CDR3: TGTGCCAGCAGTTACTCATTGCCGCGGGTGGATACGCAGTATTTT. Its protein is CASSYSLPRVDTQYF. V usage is TRBV6-5 and J usage is TRBJ2-3; tentative D call: TRBD2 (5 bases). The CDR3 consists of 15 residues. Per germline, CDR1 MNHEY and CDR2 SVGAGI. V was clipped by 0 bases and J by 6 bases, with 13 bases between them.

A few counts support this clonotype. The chain employs TRBV5-1 and TRBJ2-3; D not resolved. V was pared by 4 bases and J by 0 bases, with 6 bases between. Germline V gene lookup returns CDR1 SGHRS and CDR2 YFSETQ. This CDR3 is built from 13 residues. The CDR3 is CASSHDSTDTQYF. The CDR3 DNA sequence: TGCGCCAGCAGCCATGACAGCACAGATACGCAGTATTTT.

This clonotype has ten or more counts. The chain joins TRBV5-6 to TRBJ2-5; no clear D gene. V was pared by 0 bases and J by 1 base, with 4 bases between. This CDR3 has 13 residues. Germline CDR1 and CDR2: SGHDT and YYEEEE. The CDR3 loop is CASSLDLQETQYF. The CDR3 region has the DNA TGTGCCAGCAGCTTGGACCTCCAAGAGACCCAGTACTTC. The full variable domain, with the rest looked up from reference TRBV5-6 and TRBJ2-5, is DAGVTQSPTHLIKTRGQQVTLRCSPKSGHDTVSWYQQALGQGPQFIFQYYEEEERQRGNFPDRFSGHQFPNYSSELNVNALLLGDSALYLCASSLDLQETQYFGPGTRLLVL.

This clonotype was recorded a few times. This rearrangement joins TRBV5-1 to TRBJ2-2, with unresolved D. The CDR3 has 13 amino acids. V was cut by 3 bases and J by 4 bases, with 7 bases left in between. The V gene's germline CDR1 is SGHRS and CDR2 YFSETQ. CDR3 region: CASSSVSTGELFF. CDR3 coding DNA: TGCGCCAGCAGCTCGGTTAGCACCGGGGAGCTGTTTTTT.

At least ten counts were recorded for this clonotype. This chain links TRBV29-1 with TRBJ2-1; possibly TRBD2 for D (5 bases). Germline CDR1 and CDR2: SQVTM and ANQGSEA. The CDR3 extends over 11 amino acids. Trimming stripped 7 bases from V and 8 bases from J, with 12 bases between. CDR3 DNA sequence: TGCAGCGCCCAGCGGTCGGATGAGCAGTTCTTC. It translates to CSAQRSDEQFF.